The 10 T cell receptor beta chains given below trace back to one sample, sequenced in a study of blood T cell repertoires in COVID-19. Assay: immunoSEQ multiplex PCR; the TCRdb copy retains only in-frame clones and omits some. The sample includes over 200,000 clones, approximately 81% seen only once; the top ten take approximately 19%. The sequencing sample was made of PBMCs or T cells enriched from blood (not recorded which). All receptors come from a middle-aged man who had recovered from COVID-19.

The rearrangement joins TRBV28 to TRBJ2-1; 7 nucleotides align to TRBD2. The germline V gene encodes CDR1 MDHEN and CDR2 SYDVKM. The J segment lost 3 bases and the V segment lost 5 bases, leaving 4 bases of the junction unmatched. The CDR3 length is 14 residues. As DNA, the CDR3 is TGTGCCAGCAGTCCTAGCGGATTCTACAATGAGCAGTTCTTC. Translating it yields CASSPSGFYNEQFF.

This clone has a single count. The rearrangement links TRBV11-2 to TRBJ2-7; 9 nucleotides align to TRBD2. V was pared by 0 bases and J by 2 bases, with 8 bases of the junction left unmatched. The CDR3 totals 17 residues. Per the germline V gene, CDR1 is SGHAT and CDR2 is FQNNGV. The CDR3 loop is CASSLDWRLAGTYEQYF. The CDR3 nucleotides are TGTGCCAGCAGCTTAGATTGGCGCCTAGCGGGGACCTACGAGCAGTACTTC.

The chain recombines TRBV10-3 with TRBJ1-1; 9 positions match TRBD1. This CDR3 has 16 residues. Germline V gene data show CDR1 as ENHRY and CDR2 as SYGVKD. The ends lost 3 bases at V and 5 bases at J; junction bases unmatched: 10. This CDR3 is CAISEGDRVRFTEAFF. The CDR3 DNA sequence: TGTGCCATCAGTGAAGGGGACAGGGTCCGGTTTACTGAAGCTTTCTTT.

The rearrangement links TRBV5-1 to TRBJ2-7, with 9 bases fitting TRBD2. Trimming removed 2 bases from V and 4 bases from J; junction bases left unmatched: 13. This CDR3 has 17 residues. Germline CDR1 SGHRS, CDR2 YFSETQ. The CDR3 loop is CASSFSSGNHKGYEQYF. DNA of the CDR3: TGCGCCAGCAGCTTTTCTAGCGGGAACCACAAGGGGTACGAGCAGTACTTC. The whole variable domain, filled in from reference TRBV5-1 and TRBJ2-7, reads KAGVTQTPRYLIKTRGQQVTLSCSPISGHRSVSWYQQTPGQGLQFLFEYFSETQRNKGNFPGRFSGRQFSNSRSEMNVSTLELGDSALYLCASSFSSGNHKGYEQYFGPGTRLTVT.

V usage is TRBV10-3 and J usage is TRBJ2-1; D might be TRBD1 (6 bases). Germline-derived CDR1 and CDR2 are ENHRY and SYGVKD. Trimming cost V 4 bases and J 1 base, with 20 bases left between them. This CDR3 is 18 amino acids long. CDR3 in amino acids: CAISVGETGSLSYNEQFF. The CDR3 DNA reads as TGTGCCATCAGTGTGGGGGAGACAGGTTCTTTATCCTACAATGAGCAGTTCTTC.

This chain uses TRBV6-2 or TRBV6-3 with TRBJ2-5, with D hard to call. V was shortened by 5 bases and J by 3 bases, with 4 bases between the two germline ends. CDR3 length: 11 amino acids. Germline lookup yields CDR1 MNHEY and CDR2 SVGEGT. This CDR3 reads CASSTEETQYF. CDR3 in DNA: TGTGCCAGCAGTACTGAAGAGACCCAGTACTTC.

The V and J genes are TRBV24-1 and TRBJ1-2; possible D gene TRBD1, 6 bases. The CDR3 totals 17 residues. Trimming shortened V by 4 bases and J by 2 bases, and 19 bases separated the two germline ends. The germline CDR1 and CDR2 sequences are KGHDR and SFDVKD. The CDR3 spells CATSDPGGASANYGYTF. CDR3 sequence (DNA): TGTGCCACCAGTGACCCCGGGGGGGCCTCGGCAAACTATGGCTACACCTTC.

This clone came up once. The chain joins TRBV3-1 (or the pseudogene TRBV3-2) to TRBJ2-1; TRBD2 might be the D (6 bases). V lost 1 base to trimming and J lost 5 bases, with 6 bases between them. The CDR3 runs 13 residues. CDR1 LGHDT and CDR2 YNNKEL come from the germline V gene (reference sequence). The CDR3 here is CASSQGLDNEQFF. The CDR3, as DNA: TGTGCCAGCAGCCAAGGACTAGACAATGAGCAGTTCTTC.

This chain connects TRBV13 to TRBJ2-1; tentative D call: TRBD2 (5 bases). V lost 5 bases and J 7 bases, leaving 9 bases between the germline ends. This CDR3 has 12 residues. The germline gives CDR1 PRHDT, CDR2 FYEKMQ (reference sequence). CDR3 protein: CASSPLGNEQFF. In nucleotides, the CDR3 is TGTGCCAGCAGCCCACTAGGGAATGAGCAGTTCTTC.

The table lists this clone with a count of one. The chain recombines TRBV29-1 with TRBJ2-3, with 9 bases fitting TRBD2. Germline assignment: CDR1 SQVTM and CDR2 ANQGSEA. Germline trimming cut 5 bases from V and 7 bases from J; bases unmatched to any gene: 4. The CDR3 has 12 residues. Here the CDR3 reads CSVTSGLYTQYF. The CDR3 region has the DNA TGCAGCGTTACTAGCGGGCTTTATACGCAGTATTTT.